A single sample is the source of the 14 T cell receptor beta chains below, sequenced in a study of blood T cell repertoires in COVID-19. Method: immunoSEQ multiplex PCR; TCRdb's copy keeps in-frame clones and lacks some. The sample gives tens of thousands of clones, roughly 90% of which show up once; approximately 0.37% is in the top ten. Sequenced sample: peripheral blood. The receptors originated from a human donor in a cohort sampled during active COVID-19.

The genes are TRBV5-5 and TRBJ1-3; tentatively, D is TRBD1 (6 bases). CDR3 length: 14 amino acids. Trimming took 0 bases from V and 3 from J, leaving 7 bases between them. Germline V CDR1 and CDR2: SGHKS, YYEKEE (reference sequence). The CDR3 reads CASSLEGHGNTIYF. In DNA form, the CDR3 reads TGTGCCAGCAGCTTGGAGGGACATGGAAACACCATATATTTT.

J is TRBJ2-7 and V is TRBV6-1, with TRBD2 as a possible D gene (6 bases). Trimming left V 1 base short and J 2 bases short, with 15 bases between. The germline V gene has CDR1 MNHNS and CDR2 SASEGT. The CDR3 extends over 16 amino acids. CDR3 residues: CASSEGRAGSTYEQYF. The CDR3, as DNA: TGTGCCAGCAGTGAAGGGAGAGCGGGTTCAACCTACGAGCAGTACTTC.

This clone was observed a single time. The chain links TRBV7-9 to TRBJ1-6; 8 bases line up with TRBD1. Germline values: CDR1 SEHNR, CDR2 FQNEAQ (reference sequence). The CDR3 extends over 14 amino acids. Trimming took 2 bases from V and 10 from J; bases not matched to a gene: 4. CDR3 in amino acids: CASSLSGGNSPLHF. DNA of the CDR3: TGTGCCAGCAGCTTATCAGGGGGCAACTCACCCCTCCACTTT. The full variable domain, with the rest looked up from reference TRBV7-9 and TRBJ1-6, is DTGVSQNPRHKITKRGQNVTFRCDPISEHNRLYWYRQTLGQGPEFLTYFQNEAQLEKSRLLSDRFSAERPKGSFSTLEIQRTEQGDSAMYLCASSLSGGNSPLHFGNGTRLTVT.

In this sample, this clone turned up once. The rearrangement links TRBV7-9 to TRBJ2-7; TRBD1 is a possible D gene (5 bases). V was cut by 5 bases and J by 1 base, with 9 bases left in between. In germline, CDR1 is SEHNR, CDR2 FQNEAQ (reference sequence). The CDR3 extends over 13 amino acids. CDR3 residues: CASSPGLSYEQYF. CDR3 in DNA: TGTGCCAGCAGCCCAGGGTTGTCCTACGAGCAGTACTTC.

V and J are TRBV9 and TRBJ1-6; D is ambiguous. The CDR3 contains 14 residues. The germline V gene encodes CDR1 SGDLS and CDR2 YYNGEE. Between the trimmed V and J ends, which lost 0 bases and 7 bases, there was a span of 8 bases. The CDR3 reads CASSVGQKNSPLHF. The CDR3, as DNA: TGTGCCAGCAGCGTAGGGCAGAAGAATTCACCCCTCCACTTT.

The CDR3 sequence is CASSIQANQPQHF. CDR3 in DNA: TGTGCCAGTAGTATCCAGGCTAATCAGCCCCAGCATTTT. The rearrangement links TRBV19 to TRBJ1-5; D gene ambiguous. Germline lookup yields CDR1 LNHDA and CDR2 SQIVND (reference sequence). This CDR3 is built from 13 residues. Trimming pared 3 bases from V and 4 bases from J, leaving 7 bases between.

The CDR3 is CASMGQGGGDEQFF. CDR3 DNA: TGTGCCAGCATGGGGCAGGGGGGCGGAGATGAGCAGTTCTTC. The chain uses TRBV13 and TRBJ2-1; possibly TRBD1 for D (7 bases). Deletions cut 7 bases from V and 8 bases from J, with 18 bases between. The V gene's germline CDR1 is PRHDT and CDR2 FYEKMQ (reference sequence). The CDR3 spans 14 residues.

This sequence joins TRBV6-5 and TRBJ1-1, with no clear D. CDR3 length equals 13 residues. V was trimmed by 2 bases and J by 6 bases, leaving 10 bases between them. Germline V gene sequence: CDR1 MNHEY, CDR2 SVGAGI. The chain's CDR3 is CASSYRTKPEAFF. The CDR3 bases are TGTGCCAGCAGTTACAGGACTAAACCTGAAGCTTTCTTT.

This rearrangement joins TRBV19 to TRBJ2-7; D gene unclear. CDR1 LNHDA and CDR2 SQIVND come from the germline V gene (reference sequence). This CDR3 is built from 14 residues. V gave up 8 bases and J gave up 2 bases, with 16 bases separating them. CDR3 coding DNA: TGTGCCAGTGGCAACGACAATAACCCCTACGAGCAGTACTTC. Protein product: CASGNDNNPYEQYF.

The rearrangement joins TRBV7-2 to TRBJ1-3, with 8 bases lining up with TRBD1. With V trimmed by 3 bases and J by 3 bases, 1 base remained unmatched. The CDR3 is 14 residues long. Germline V lookup: CDR1 SGHTA, CDR2 FQGNSA. CDR3 sequence reads: CASSFTGGGNTIYF. For the CDR3, the DNA is TGTGCCAGCAGCTTCACAGGGGGTGGAAACACCATATATTTT.

The V gene is TRBV6-6, the J gene TRBJ1-1; 7 nucleotides match TRBD1. With 3 bases clipped from V and 3 bases from J, the junction kept 7 bases outside the gene matches. Germline loops: CDR1 MNHNY, CDR2 SVGAGI (reference sequence). This CDR3 comprises 15 residues. Here the CDR3 reads CASSYIPGQYTEAFF. In DNA form, the CDR3 reads TGTGCCAGCAGTTATATCCCGGGACAGTACACTGAAGCTTTCTTT.

The rearrangement links TRBV7-2 to TRBJ1-3, with TRBD1 identical over 7 bases. The CDR3 loop spans 16 amino acids. The trim removed 1 base at V and 4 bases at J, leaving 7 bases unmatched. Germline CDR1 is SGHTA and CDR2 is FQGNSA. The CDR3 DNA sequence: TGTGCCAGCAGCTTAGAGGGGGCGAGGCACGGAAACACCATATATTTT. Translating it yields CASSLEGARHGNTIYF.

The J gene is TRBJ1-2, the V gene TRBV10-3; D call uncertain. The CDR3 length is 14 residues. The germline CDR1 and CDR2 sequences are ENHRY and SYGVKD. The germline V and J ends were trimmed by 2 bases and 0 bases, with 7 bases remaining between them. The CDR3 DNA is TGTGCCATCAGTGAGGTATACTCTAACTATGGCTACACCTTC. It codes for CAISEVYSNYGYTF.

The chain has TRBV27 and TRBJ1-5; D is undetermined. The CDR3 extends over 14 amino acids. Germline-derived CDR1 and CDR2 are MNHEY and SMNVEV (reference sequence). V dropped 6 bases and J dropped 2 bases, with 11 bases sitting between them. CDR3 in DNA: TGTGCCAGCAGAGAGGGAAGGGGCAATCAGCCCCAGCATTTT. Residues: CASREGRGNQPQHF.